This T cell receptor beta chain was identified during a study of cytomegalovirus exposure and HLA in healthy donors. Study-wide results and limits: Subsequent analysis showed first-cohort TCR clusters tending to co-occur in approximately 120 validation repertoires.

Profiled with immunoSEQ multiplex PCR; TCRdb holds only in-frame clones, not every one. Of 200,000 to 250,000 clones listed, approximately 87% are singletons. Comments on this clone: Its antigen is unidentified.

The CDR3 is made up of 13 amino acids. CDR1 MNHEY and CDR2 SVGAGI come from the germline V gene. V trimming: 5 bases; J trimming: 7 bases; junction bases outside the gene matches: 4. The sequenced sample was PBMCs. This sequence was found in a young woman in good health and CMV-seronegative. V usage is TRBV6-5 and J usage is TRBJ2-1; 8 bases match TRBD2. The CDR3 coding sequence is TGTGCCAGCAGTCGTAGCGGGGCAAATGAGCAGTTCTTC. Translated, it gives CASSRSGANEQFF.